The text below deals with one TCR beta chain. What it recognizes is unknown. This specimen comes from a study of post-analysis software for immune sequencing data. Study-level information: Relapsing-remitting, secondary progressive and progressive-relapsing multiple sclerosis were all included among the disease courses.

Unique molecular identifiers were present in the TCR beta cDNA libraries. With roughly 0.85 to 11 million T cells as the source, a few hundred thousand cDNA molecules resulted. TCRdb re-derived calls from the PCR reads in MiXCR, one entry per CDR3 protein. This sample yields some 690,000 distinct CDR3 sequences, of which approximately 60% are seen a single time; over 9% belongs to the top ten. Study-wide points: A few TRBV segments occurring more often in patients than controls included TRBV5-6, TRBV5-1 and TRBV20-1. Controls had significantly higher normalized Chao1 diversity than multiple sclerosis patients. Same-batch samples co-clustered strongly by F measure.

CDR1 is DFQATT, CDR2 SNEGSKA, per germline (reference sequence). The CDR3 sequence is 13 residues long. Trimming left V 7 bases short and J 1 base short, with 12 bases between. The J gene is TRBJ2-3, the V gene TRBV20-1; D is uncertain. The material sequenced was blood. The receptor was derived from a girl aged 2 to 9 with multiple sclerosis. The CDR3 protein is CSVQDPRTDTQYF. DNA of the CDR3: TGCAGTGTTCAGGACCCCCGCACAGATACGCAGTATTTT.